This TCR beta chain is drawn from a study of blood T cell repertoires in COVID-19. The wider study: PBMCs, B-cell-depleted T cells, or T cells were the source of the cDNA or gDNA that made up the material.

The germline CDR1 and CDR2 sequences are SGHVT and SQSDAQ. After removal of 5 bases from V and 1 base from J, the junction contained 14 bases not matched to a gene. The CDR3 is 18 amino acids. As originally analysed: Amplification with reference gene primers provided the estimates of nucleated cell counts. TCRdb keeps only in-frame clones here, not all; method: immunoSEQ multiplex PCR. V and J calls plus clone size are reproduced from that table; the DNA served to infer D and trimming. The sample has approximately 220,000 clones, about 90% seen once. The chain combines TRBV7-4 with TRBJ2-7, with 10 bases lining up with TRBD2. The sample taken for sequencing was peripheral blood. The TCR sequence derives from a woman in her 50s with acute or convalescent COVID-19. This CDR3 is CASSHQRLAGDRSYEQYF. CDR3 DNA: TGTGCCAGCAGCCACCAACGCCTAGCGGGAGATAGGTCCTACGAGCAGTACTTC.